This T cell receptor beta chain was identified in a study of shared clonotypes between healthy human individuals (dated by TCRdb to 2020 to 2021). About the investigation overall: Two women and a few men aged 18 to 49 years were included in the cohort. For each donor, CD4 naive and CD4 memory were each given three plates, CD8 naive was given two plates, and CD8 memory was given one plate. The study deeply sequenced blood TCR repertoires of 5 or 6 healthy adults to estimate repertoire size and the extent of clonotype sharing between individuals. Different laboratories and diverse techniques were used to prepare libraries and sequence TCR repertoires, to increase sequencing depth and limit assay-specific biases. Each donor's leukapheresis produced roughly between roughly 0.94 and 9.5 billion PBMCs.

Note on this clone: Its cognate antigen has yet to be identified. Base qualities were left out, and no much larger clone turns up one base away.

Results the study describes overall, beyond this receptor: Clonotypes shared by all four sorted-subset donors showed higher generation probabilities than non-shared clonotypes. Sampling was restricted to blood, and TCR repertoires in tissues likely differ from the TCR repertoires found in blood. The genetic and exposure-history diversity represented was limited by the small number of donors. Across four donors, roughly 5% of naive CD4, roughly 3.5% of naive CD8, roughly 2.2% of memory CD4, and over 0.35% of memory CD8 clonotypes were shared. Based on pairwise subsampling, the degree of clonotype sharing among donors was expected to be affected by sequencing depth. Incomplete sequencing was indicated by rarefaction of sorted-subset datasets, despite the large sequencing depth. Estimated clonotype richness was generally larger for naive than for memory subsets.

The donors were healthy, HIV-negative adults with no recently reported acute infections or vaccinations. Every donor was a Caucasian adult living in Nashville, Tennessee, USA. CD4+ T cells were enriched by magnetic negative selection, after which naive cells were positively selected on CD45RA and the negative fraction was taken as the memory subset. Blood was obtained by leukapheresis, after which PBMCs were separated by Ficoll-Histopaque density gradient centrifugation and cryopreserved in liquid nitrogen vapor phase. Purity and quantity of every magnetically sorted T cell population were checked by analytical flow cytometry. Each sorted fraction had its genomic DNA isolated and then quantified by UV absorbance on a Nanodrop 2000c. TCR CDR3 regions were amplified from genomic DNA by multiplex PCR using the deep immunoSEQ assay. Extracted genomic DNA from each cell subset was distributed evenly across all wells of several immunoSEQ 96-well plates, and each plate was treated as a replicate. For sorted subsets, about 210 ng of genomic DNA, equivalent to 30,000 or so T cell genomes, went into each replicate PCR. The purified libraries were quantified using a Qubit 3.0 fluorometer, sized with a Bioanalyzer 2100, and then quantified again using the KAPA Library Quantification kit. Every immunoSEQ 96-well plate was sequenced on a separate single-read 150-cycle Illumina NextSeq 550 flow cell. Regarding the original processing steps: Because the immunoSEQ output included only junctional sequences and no quality scores, the filtering could not be the same as the filtering used for full-length reads. Sequences were annotated with PyIR, a Python wrapper for IgBLAST v1.9, and V/J genes and CDR3 were assigned using IMGT germline references. Any read was removed if the V/J assignment was weak (E-value above 1e-6), the CDR3 was missing, or the read contained stop codons, out-of-frame junctions, or ambiguous translated residues. V3J clonotypes were defined by identical inferred V gene, J gene, and CDR3 amino acid sequence. To compute the percentage overlap between repertoires, the number of shared unique clonotypes was divided by the size of the smaller repertoire. Three approaches were used to assess repertoire richness: RTK rarefaction, the Chao1 estimator, and Recon v2.1 estimates of unobserved clonotypes. Generation probabilities were computed with OLGA for all TCRbeta clonotypes obtained by the gDNA method from four donors. As stored in TCRdb, this immuneACCESS dataset retains in-frame rearrangements with V and J assigned. A fraction of the clones does not appear; measured against another copy, unresolved V genes explain less than half of the discrepancy, and the remainder lacks a known reason. V, J and clone size were drawn from that table, and D and trimming were deduced from the DNA. For this sample the table gives some 500,000 clones, of which about 96% were detected only once. 0.064% of the sample rests with the top ten.

Sequenced input: naive CD4+ T cells sorted from blood. Per the publication, the cell subset or site label means: CD45RA+ positively selected. This receptor was obtained from a woman in her 30s in good health.

The CDR3 reads as follows: CASAPGTPGTGELFF. The nucleotide sequence reads as follows: TGCGCCAGCGCCCCTGGGACACCGGGCACCGGGGAGCTGTTTTTT. The chain employs TRBV5-1 and TRBJ2-2; the D segment could be TRBD1, given 6 matching bases. V gives up 7 bases and J gives up 4 bases, and the segment between their germline ends measures 17 bases. Reading the germline V gene gives CDR1 SGHRS and CDR2 YFSETQ. CDR3 length: 15 amino acids, cysteine to phenylalanine. The only DNA kept is the CDR3, 45 bases in frame from the first base.